This TCR beta chain was retrieved from a study of T-cell memory formation after mild COVID-19. This clonotype was detected only a few times. This CDR3 contains 15 residues. The germline gives CDR1 KGHSH, CDR2 LQKENI. Deletions cut 5 bases from V and 2 bases from J, with 14 bases between. TCRdb itself ran the 5' RACE reads through MiXCR, one entry per CDR3 protein. The table shows more than 250,000 distinct CDR3 sequences, with roughly 16% occurring only once. The receptor comes from a man between 18 and 29 years old who had mild COVID-19 (a few samples of this study predate the infection). Cell type and time point are not known. The rearrangement joins TRBV18 to TRBJ2-3; D unclear. Sample: PBMCs or a T cell subset sorted from them (not recorded which). CDR3 loop: CASSVSGRITDTQYF. CDR3 coding DNA: TGTGCCAGCTCAGTTTCGGGCCGAATCACAGATACGCAGTATTTT.